A selection of T cell receptor beta chains follows, all from one sample in a study of radiation and T cells in renal cell carcinoma. The protocol was immunoSEQ multiplex PCR, while the TCRdb copy is restricted to in-frame clones and leaves out a portion. This table holds 150,000 or so clones, over 80% found once. The source material was blood, sampled from a patient whose treatment included radiotherapy and nephrectomy. Receptors originate from a woman aged 45-65 years with renal cell carcinoma. CDR3s leave out the opening cysteine and the closing phenylalanine or tryptophan. Fields, in order: J gene, D gene, V gene, CDR3 protein. D genes are given only for firm matches.

TRBJ2-1,NA,TRBV19,ASSSGQNYNEQF
TRBJ2-1,TRBD2,TRBV5-1,ASSLSLAGGFNEQF
TRBJ2-7,NA,TRBV11-2,ASSLVAAPIALEQY
TRBJ2-7,NA,TRBV30,AWSGDNSEQY
TRBJ2-5,NA,TRBV30,AWSIGSGAMRTQY
TRBJ1-1,NA,TRBV13,ASSLGASFRGTEAF
TRBJ2-5,TRBD1,TRBV2,ASCKGANQETQY
TRBJ1-1,NA,TRBV7-8,ASSLAGRGNTEAF
TRBJ2-1,TRBD2,TRBV7-3,ASSEGLATNEQF
TRBJ2-1,NA,TRBV11-2,ASSPLTPKGGIEQF
TRBJ2-3,NA,TRBV5-1,ASSLGPEADTQY
TRBJ1-1,NA,TRBV4-1,ASSQGFSPDEAF
TRBJ2-3,NA,TRBV13,ASRRIQGGPTDTQY
TRBJ1-4,TRBD1,TRBV11-3,ASSRDREGKLF
TRBJ2-3,NA,TRBV6-5,ASSYSEPGGDTQY
TRBJ1-2,NA,TRBV7-9,ASSSALGYGYT
TRBJ1-1,NA,TRBV6-5,ASRRSREREAF
TRBJ1-2,NA,TRBV7-9,ASSSDRSYGYT
TRBJ1-5,NA,TRBV9,ASSAGTGGVSQPQH
TRBJ1-5,TRBD1,TRBV19,ASSIEPGQGNQPQH
TRBJ1-1,TRBD1,TRBV2,ASSSGQGFTEAF
TRBJ2-1,NA,TRBV11-3,ASSRRSSYNEQF
TRBJ1-1,NA,TRBV10-3,AISESAFTEAF
TRBJ2-3,NA,TRBV13,ASSLVARSTDTQY
TRBJ1-6,TRBD1,TRBV13,ASSVDRSSPLH
TRBJ2-3,NA,TRBV7-2,ASSQGGARTDTQY
TRBJ2-1,NA,TRBV7-3,ASSSTPSSYNEQF
TRBJ2-2,TRBD1,TRBV6-1,ASSANRGRFTGELF
TRBJ1-2,NA,TRBV13,ASRRAQGPRGYT
TRBJ1-1,NA,TRBV5-1,ASSLHSMNTEAF
TRBJ1-3,NA,TRBV13,ASSLGGRNSGNTIY
TRBJ2-4,NA,TRBV10-1,ASSSGPKNIQY
NA,NA,TRBV13,ASSLGRRYEQY
TRBJ1-2,NA,TRBV9,ASSVSVINYGYT
TRBJ1-5,NA,TRBV4-3,ASSQAAVGAEPQH
TRBJ2-5,NA,TRBV29-1,SLRRDPQETQY
TRBJ2-5,NA,TRBV6-5,ASSSRMIRGPETQY
TRBJ1-6,NA,TRBV19,ASRGRGSSSPLH
TRBJ2-1,NA,TRBV6-5,ASTRRDEQF
TRBJ1-6,NA,TRBV6-1,ASSKGDTNSPLH
TRBJ1-2,NA,TRBV30,AWSQRGGYGYT
TRBJ1-5,NA,TRBV6-5,ASKTAHQPQH
TRBJ1-4,NA,TRBV10-3,AISESGTPTNEKLF
TRBJ2-5,NA,TRBV30,AWSALKLETQY
TRBJ1-4,NA,TRBV2,ASSEQGRNEKLF
TRBJ2-3,TRBD2,TRBV5-1,ASSLVLAGGQRTQY